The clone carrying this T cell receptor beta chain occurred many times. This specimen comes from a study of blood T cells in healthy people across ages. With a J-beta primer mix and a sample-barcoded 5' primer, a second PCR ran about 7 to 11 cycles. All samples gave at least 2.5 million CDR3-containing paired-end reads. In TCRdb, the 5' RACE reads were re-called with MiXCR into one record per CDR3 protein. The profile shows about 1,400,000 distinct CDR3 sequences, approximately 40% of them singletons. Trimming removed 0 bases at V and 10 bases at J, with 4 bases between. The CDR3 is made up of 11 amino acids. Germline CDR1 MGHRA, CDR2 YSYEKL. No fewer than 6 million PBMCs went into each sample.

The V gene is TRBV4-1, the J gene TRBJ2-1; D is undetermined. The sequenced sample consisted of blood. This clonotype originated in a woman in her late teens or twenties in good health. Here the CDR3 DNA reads TGCGCCAGCAGCCAAGAAACGGAGCAGTTCTTC. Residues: CASSQETEQFF.